The sequence of this T cell receptor beta chain was determined in a study of blood T cell repertoires in COVID-19. About the study: The origin of the acute and convalescent COVID-19 samples was the United States, Italy and Spain.

This table comes from immunoSEQ multiplex PCR, and its TCRdb copy is limited to in-frame clones, with some not included. The sample records 350,000 to 450,000 clones, about 90% being singletons. The V gene end was trimmed by 1 base and the J gene end by 6 bases; junction bases not matched to a gene: 7. This CDR3 has 15 residues. In germline, CDR1 is LGHDT, CDR2 YNNKEL (reference sequence). This sequence originates from a woman aged 25 to 39 who had recovered from COVID-19. Sequenced: PBMCs or T cells enriched from blood (not recorded which). V and J are TRBV3-1 (or the pseudogene TRBV3-2) and TRBJ1-1, with TRBD1 matching 8 bases. The CDR3 DNA is TGTGCCAGCAGCCAAGCAGGGGGCTCGGGCGCTGAAGCTTTCTTT. This encodes CASSQAGGSGAEAFF.